A selection of T cell receptor beta chains follows, all from one sample in a study of CD8+ T cells in alopecia areata. Produced via immunoSEQ multiplex PCR; TCRdb's table is partial and in-frame only. The sample carries about 260,000 clones, 45% to 70% recorded once. This specimen consisted of CD4+ T cells sorted from blood, obtained at week 52, from a patient treated with tofacitinib. The receptors shown here come from a human donor with alopecia areata. Each CDR3 is given with its conserved first and last residue. The D gene is left open where the match is weak. Not every row has a clone size; where given, it reads once, few, many or a size class.

V gene: TRBV7-2; J gene: TRBJ2-1; CDR3 length: 18; D gene: TRBD2; clone size: -; CDR3 protein: CASSSPPGTSGGGNEQFF; CDR3 DNA: TGTGCCAGCAGCTCACCCCCAGGGACTAGCGGGGGGGGTAATGAGCAGTTCTTC
V gene: TRBV30; J gene: TRBJ1-5; CDR3 length: 13; D gene: -; clone size: -; CDR3 protein: CAWSQGGNQPQHF; CDR3 DNA: TGTGCCTGGAGCCAGGGTGGCAATCAGCCCCAGCATTTT
V gene: TRBV30; J gene: TRBJ1-1; CDR3 length: 16; D gene: -; clone size: -; CDR3 protein: CAWSVIAGRGDTEAFF; CDR3 DNA: TGTGCCTGGAGTGTTATTGCAGGGAGGGGGGACACTGAAGCTTTCTTT
V gene: TRBV9; J gene: TRBJ2-3; CDR3 length: 16; D gene: -; clone size: -; CDR3 protein: CASSVSSRVSTDTQYF; CDR3 DNA: TGTGCCAGCAGCGTATCGTCCAGGGTGAGCACAGATACGCAGTATTTT
V gene: TRBV30; J gene: TRBJ2-6; CDR3 length: 14; D gene: -; clone size: once; CDR3 protein: CAWSAISGANVLTF; CDR3 DNA: TGTGCCTGGAGTGCCATCTCTGGGGCCAACGTCCTGACTTTC
V gene: TRBV29-1; J gene: TRBJ1-1; CDR3 length: 13; D gene: -; clone size: few; CDR3 protein: CSFRGGSNTEAFF; CDR3 DNA: TGCAGCTTCCGAGGGGGGTCCAACACTGAAGCTTTCTTT
V gene: TRBV30; J gene: TRBJ1-1; CDR3 length: 13; D gene: -; clone size: -; CDR3 protein: CAWSRLGGTEAFF; CDR3 DNA: TGTGCCTGGAGTCGGCTAGGGGGCACTGAAGCTTTCTTT
V gene: TRBV2; J gene: TRBJ2-1; CDR3 length: 12; D gene: TRBD1; clone size: -; CDR3 protein: CASRDRGNEQFF; CDR3 DNA: TGTGCCAGCAGGGACAGGGGGAATGAGCAGTTCTTC
V gene: TRBV29-1; J gene: TRBJ1-6; CDR3 length: 13; D gene: TRBD1; clone size: -; CDR3 protein: CSVATGKGSPLHF; CDR3 DNA: TGCAGCGTTGCGACAGGGAAAGGTTCACCCCTCCACTTT
V gene: TRBV13; J gene: TRBJ1-6; CDR3 length: 12; D gene: TRBD1; clone size: -; CDR3 protein: CASRDRGGSLHF; CDR3 DNA: TGTGCCAGCAGGGACAGGGGTGGGTCCCTCCACTTT
V gene: TRBV10-3; J gene: TRBJ2-1; CDR3 length: 15; D gene: TRBD2; clone size: -; CDR3 protein: CAISERGVAYNEQFF; CDR3 DNA: TGTGCCATCAGTGAACGGGGGGTCGCCTACAATGAGCAGTTCTTC
V gene: TRBV30; J gene: TRBJ1-1; CDR3 length: 14; D gene: -; clone size: -; CDR3 protein: CAWNLGRLNTEAFF; CDR3 DNA: TGTGCCTGGAACCTTGGACGGTTGAACACTGAAGCTTTCTTT
V gene: TRBV6-5; J gene: TRBJ2-7; CDR3 length: 15; D gene: TRBD1; clone size: -; CDR3 protein: CASSYLGQGNHEQYF; CDR3 DNA: TGTGCCAGCAGTTACTTAGGACAGGGGAACCACGAGCAGTACTTC
V gene: TRBV5-6; J gene: TRBJ1-2; CDR3 length: 12; D gene: -; clone size: -; CDR3 protein: CASSLAATFPTF; CDR3 DNA: TGTGCCAGCAGCTTGGCGGCGACATTTCCTACCTTC